These 32 T cell receptor beta chains were all obtained from the same sample, sequenced in a study of T cells after yellow fever vaccination. TCRdb redid the calling of the 5' RACE reads with MiXCR, one entry per CDR3 protein. The sample shows 620,000 or so distinct CDR3 sequences, 12% of them seen only once. The source was PBMCs, collected on the day of the yellow fever booster vaccination. These TCRs come from a man aged 30 to 45 who received the YFV17D yellow fever vaccine.

This chain uses TRBV6-5 with TRBJ2-7; TRBD1 aligns across 9 bases. This CDR3 contains 13 residues. V gave up 2 bases and J gave up 7 bases; unmatched junction bases: 3. Germline loops: CDR1 MNHEY, CDR2 SVGAGI. In DNA form, the CDR3 reads TGTGCCAGCAGTTACGCGACAGGGGGAGAGCAGTACTTC. As protein: CASSYATGGEQYF.

V gene TRBV20-1 combines with J gene TRBJ2-7, with TRBD2 matching over 11 bases. J lost 3 bases, V lost 0 bases, and 10 bases had no gene match. This CDR3 region has 17 residues. CDR1 and CDR2 (germline): DFQATT, SNEGSKA (reference sequence). The CDR3 coding sequence is TGCAGTGCTAGAGATGCAAGGGGACTAGCGGATATCTACGAGCAGTACTTC. It yields the protein CSARDARGLADIYEQYF.

This clonotype occurred a few times. This chain uses TRBV18 with TRBJ2-2; possibly TRBD1 for D (5 bases). CDR3 length equals 15 residues. Germline loops: CDR1 KGHSH, CDR2 LQKENI. The V gene lost 3 bases and the J gene lost 1 base, with 9 bases spanning the gap. The CDR3 bases are TGTGCCAGCTCACCCGGCAGGGTGAACACCGGGGAGCTGTTTTTT. It specifies CASSPGRVNTGELFF. The full variable domain, completed using reference TRBV18 and TRBJ2-2, is NAGVMQNPRHLVRRRGQEARLRCSPMKGHSHVYWYRQLPEEGLKFMVYLQKENIIDESGMPKERFSAEFPKEGPSILRIQQVVRGDSAAYFCASSPGRVNTGELFFGEGSRLTVL.

This clonotype was counted between two and nine times. The rearrangement links TRBV14 to TRBJ2-2; TRBD1 is a possible D gene (5 bases). Trimming shortened V by 0 bases and J by 5 bases, and 7 bases separated the two germline ends. Germline V lookup: CDR1 SGHDN, CDR2 FVKESK. CDR3 length: 14 amino acids. CDR3 loop: CASSQDRQTGELFF. CDR3 in DNA: TGTGCCAGCAGCCAAGATCGACAGACCGGGGAGCTGTTTTTT.

Many counts were recorded for this clonotype. The chain carries TRBV4-3 and TRBJ1-6; D remains ambiguous. CDR3 size: 15 residues. The germline V and J ends were trimmed by 0 bases and 11 bases, with 14 bases remaining between them. Germline CDR1 and CDR2: LGHNA and YSLEER. CDR3 sequence: CASSQEWHLNTPLHF. The CDR3 coding sequence is TGCGCCAGCAGCCAAGAGTGGCACCTTAACACACCCCTCCACTTT.

The V and J genes are TRBV20-1 and TRBJ2-1; TRBD2 aligns across 14 bases. With V trimmed by 4 bases and J by 7 bases, 6 bases remained unmatched. Germline assignment: CDR1 DFQATT and CDR2 SNEGSKA (reference sequence). This CDR3 is built from 15 residues. DNA of the CDR3: TGCAGTGCTATTCCGGGACTAGCGGGAGAAAATGAGCAGTTCTTC. Translated: CSAIPGLAGENEQFF.

This clonotype was found a few times. The J gene is TRBJ2-2, the V gene TRBV7-9, with a weak D call TRBD1 (6 bases). The germline CDR1 and CDR2 sequences are SEHNR and FQNEAQ (reference sequence). V was shortened by 1 base and J by 4 bases, with 16 bases between the two germline ends. This CDR3 contains 17 residues. CDR3 protein: CASSLGGQWVGTGELFF. CDR3 coding DNA: TGTGCCAGCAGCTTAGGAGGACAGTGGGTTGGCACCGGGGAGCTGTTTTTT.

This clonotype was observed a handful of times. The rearrangement joins TRBV3-1 to TRBJ2-1; TRBD2 matches 12 bases. The CDR3 runs to 17 residues. In germline, CDR1 is LGHDT, CDR2 YNNKEL (reference sequence). V lost 5 bases, J lost 1 base, and 6 bases stayed unmatched. The CDR3 sequence: CASSETSGRESYNEQFF. The CDR3 DNA reads TGTGCCAGCAGCGAGACTAGCGGGAGAGAGTCCTACAATGAGCAGTTCTTC.

This clonotype was seen a handful of times. The junction does not match germline at one end; this may be a read error. V gene TRBV11-1 combines with J gene TRBJ2-6, with 8 bases identical to TRBD1. Per germline, CDR1 SGHAT and CDR2 FQDESV (reference sequence). There are 19 residues in the CDR3. This CDR3 reads CASSIAGTGTPSGANVLTF. CDR3 nucleotide sequence: TGTGCCAGCAGCATAGCCGGGACAGGCACCCCTTCTGGGGCCAACGTCCTGACTTTC.

This clonotype turned up a few times. The V and J genes are TRBV20-1 and TRBJ2-7; D is perhaps TRBD2 (5 bases). With 1 base removed from V and 2 bases from J, the gap between germline ends came to 18 bases. Germline V CDR1 and CDR2: DFQATT, SNEGSKA (reference sequence). This CDR3 spans 16 amino acids. The CDR3 DNA sequence: TGCAGTGCTAGAGTGTCGGCTCCAGCGGTGCCCTACGAGCAGTACTTC. Amino acids: CSARVSAPAVPYEQYF.

This clonotype was recorded a few times. The J gene is TRBJ2-2, the V gene TRBV29-1; 10 nucleotides align to TRBD1. V dropped 4 bases and J dropped 6; count of bases not matched to a gene: 5. The length of the CDR3 is 14 residues. Germline V CDR1 and CDR2: SQVTM, ANQGSEA. CDR3 region: CSVGGTGVAGELFF. CDR3 in DNA: TGCAGCGTTGGGGGGACAGGGGTGGCCGGGGAGCTGTTTTTT.

The J gene is TRBJ2-6, the V gene TRBV10-3; 12 bases are a match to TRBD1. Germline CDR1 reads ENHRY; CDR2 reads SYGVKD. There are 19 residues in the CDR3. V lost 3 bases, J lost 2 bases, and 8 bases stayed unmatched. CDR3 nucleotides: TGTGCCATCAGTGACTCCTGGGGACAGGGGGCGGCTGGGGCCAACGTCCTGACTTTC. Translating gives CAISDSWGQGAAGANVLTF.

The V gene is TRBV18, the J gene TRBJ2-7; no reliable D call. V lost 8 bases and J 2 bases, leaving 16 bases between the germline ends. Germline CDR1 KGHSH, CDR2 LQKENI. CDR3 length equals 14 residues. The CDR3 region is CASRPGRETYEQYF. The CDR3 DNA follows: TGTGCCAGCCGACCTGGGCGAGAAACCTACGAGCAGTACTTC. Full variable domain (rest looked up from reference TRBV18 and TRBJ2-7): NAGVMQNPRHLVRRRGQEARLRCSPMKGHSHVYWYRQLPEEGLKFMVYLQKENIIDESGMPKERFSAEFPKEGPSILRIQQVVRGDSAAYFCASRPGRETYEQYFGPGTRLTVT.

The V gene is TRBV7-2, the J gene TRBJ2-3, with D maybe TRBD1 (5 bases). The CDR3 contains 13 residues. Trimming took off 5 bases at V and 7 bases at J, with 13 bases between the two ends. Germline V gene lookup returns CDR1 SGHTA and CDR2 FQGNSA. CDR3 nucleotide sequence: TGTGCCAGCAGCACAGACAGAGTTCATACGCAGTATTTT. It encodes CASSTDRVHTQYF.

The chain links TRBV4-2 to TRBJ2-7, with D unclear. This CDR3 comprises 14 residues. V was pared by 0 bases and J by 7 bases, with 13 bases between. Germline assignment: CDR1 LGHNA and CDR2 YNFKEQ. The CDR3 nucleotides are TGTGCCAGCAGCCAAGATCTTGGGTCTCGGGAGCAGTACTTC. Translated: CASSQDLGSREQYF.

In its sample, this clonotype was seen many times. The rearrangement links TRBV5-1 to TRBJ2-7, with 7 positions matching TRBD2. The CDR3 totals 13 residues. Germline V gene sequence: CDR1 SGHRS, CDR2 YFSETQ. J was trimmed by 2 bases and V by 4 bases; bases with no gene match: 3. CDR3 sequence (DNA): TGCGCCAGCAGCAGCGGGGAGACCTACGAGCAGTACTTC. Its translation: CASSSGETYEQYF.

In this sample, this clonotype turned up a few times. The genes are TRBV3-1 and TRBJ2-1; D possibly corresponds to TRBD2 (6 bases). This CDR3 is 12 amino acids long. Trimming left V 1 base short and J 12 bases short, with 10 bases between. CDR1 LGHDT and CDR2 YNNKEL come from the germline V gene (reference sequence). CDR3 protein: CASSQGNSGQFF. As DNA, the CDR3 is TGTGCCAGCAGCCAAGGAAATAGCGGGCAGTTCTTC.

The rearrangement uses TRBV7-9 and TRBJ2-3; D gene uncertain. Germline-derived CDR1 and CDR2 are SEHNR and FQNEAQ (reference sequence). The CDR3 sequence is 14 residues long. Trimming cost V 7 bases and J 6 bases, with 17 bases left between them. CDR3 residues: CASNLEDGADTQYF. CDR3 nucleotides: TGTGCCAGCAATTTAGAGGATGGTGCGGATACGCAGTATTTT.

Ten or more counts support this clonotype. The rearrangement links TRBV10-3 to TRBJ1-4, with D unresolved. The CDR3 is 14 residues long. The ends were cut back, 0 bases at V and 7 bases at J, with 9 bases in the middle. Germline assignment: CDR1 ENHRY and CDR2 SYGVKD. The CDR3 spells CAISESVIVEKLFF. CDR3 DNA: TGTGCCATCAGTGAGTCTGTGATTGTTGAAAAACTGTTTTTT.

This chain joins TRBV12-3 or TRBV12-4 and TRBJ2-5, with 8 bases lining up with TRBD2. This CDR3 is 15 amino acids long. Unmatched junction bases numbered 14, after V lost 6 bases and J lost 8 bases. CDR3 region: CASSHTRLAGTTQYF. The CDR3, as DNA: TGTGCCAGCAGCCACACACGCTTAGCGGGAACAACCCAGTACTTC.

The genes are TRBV4-2 and TRBJ2-3; a possible D gene is TRBD2 (5 bases). There are 15 residues in the CDR3. V dropped 0 bases and J dropped 5 bases, with 12 bases sitting between them. The V gene's germline CDR1 is LGHNA and CDR2 YNFKEQ. CDR3 residues: CASSQDRTFQDTQYF. The CDR3 DNA sequence: TGTGCCAGCAGCCAAGATAGGACTTTTCAAGATACGCAGTATTTT.

The chain is built from TRBV4-3 and TRBJ2-3, with TRBD2 identical over 8 bases. V dropped 1 base and J dropped 4; count of bases not matched to a gene: 7. CDR1 is LGHNA, CDR2 YSLEER, per germline. The CDR3 length is 16 residues. The CDR3 loop is CASSQVQAGASDTQYF. The CDR3 nucleotides are TGCGCCAGCAGCCAAGTTCAAGCGGGAGCTTCAGATACGCAGTATTTT.

V is TRBV20-1 and J is TRBJ2-2; 11 positions match TRBD1. Trimming at V came to 4 bases and at J to 4 bases, leaving 11 bases not matched to a gene. CDR3 size: 17 residues. Germline V lookup: CDR1 DFQATT, CDR2 SNEGSKA (reference sequence). CDR3 in amino acids: CSATSPGTGGITGELFF. DNA for the CDR3: TGCAGTGCTACTTCACCCGGGACAGGGGGTATCACCGGGGAGCTGTTTTTT.

This sequence joins TRBV25-1 and TRBJ2-5; D may be TRBD1 (6 bases). Trimming took 8 bases from V and 2 from J, leaving 18 bases between them. This CDR3 has 15 residues. Germline V gene data show CDR1 as MGHDK and CDR2 as SYGVNS. CDR3 nucleotide sequence: TGTGCCAGCTCTACCAGGACAGCCGGTCAAGAGACCCAGTACTTC. It is translated as CASSTRTAGQETQYF.

The chain carries TRBV6-2 or TRBV6-3 and TRBJ1-4, with D possibly TRBD1 on 5 matching bases. V was clipped by 2 bases and J by 8 bases, with 12 bases between them. CDR1 and CDR2 from the germline V gene are MNHEY and SVGEGT. CDR3 length: 14 residues. Here the CDR3 reads CASSYDGHQEKLFF. The CDR3 coding sequence is TGTGCCAGCAGTTACGATGGACATCAGGAAAAACTGTTTTTT.

In its sample, this clonotype was seen a few times. The chain recombines TRBV7-6 with TRBJ2-1, with D hard to call. V dropped 1 base and J dropped 2 bases, with 12 bases sitting between them. From germline, CDR1 is SGHVS and CDR2 FNYEAQ. The CDR3 contains 16 residues. The CDR3 reads CASSLGTGRTYNEQFF. The CDR3, as DNA: TGTGCCAGCAGCTTAGGCACCGGGCGTACCTACAATGAGCAGTTCTTC.

This clonotype was seen a few times. The gene calls are TRBV18 and TRBJ1-4, with D perhaps TRBD1 (5 bases). The V end was cut by 5 bases, the J end by 0 bases, with 7 bases between. Germline values: CDR1 KGHSH, CDR2 LQKENI. The CDR3 has 14 residues. The CDR3 spells CASSSGTTNEKLFF. CDR3 nucleotides: TGTGCCAGCTCATCAGGGACAACTAATGAAAAACTGTTTTTT.

This clonotype showed up just a few times. This rearrangement joins TRBV5-1 to TRBJ2-2; 9 nucleotides agree with TRBD1. The CDR3 contains 15 residues. V was pared by 5 bases and J by 7 bases, with 9 bases of the junction left unmatched. Germline-derived CDR1 and CDR2 are SGHRS and YFSETQ. The CDR3 DNA reads TGCGCCAGCAGTTCTGGACAGGGGTTAAGCGGGGAGCTGTTTTTT. It codes for CASSSGQGLSGELFF.

This clonotype was observed a few times. CDR3 amino acids: CASSRQGSSTDTQYF. DNA of the CDR3: TGCGCCAGCAGCCGGCAGGGGTCTAGCACAGATACGCAGTATTTT. The V and J genes are TRBV4-3 and TRBJ2-3; weak D call: TRBD1 (6 bases). V was cut by 4 bases and J by 0 bases, with 11 bases left in between. Germline assignment: CDR1 LGHNA and CDR2 YSLEER. This CDR3 is 15 amino acids long.

This chain connects TRBV29-1 to TRBJ2-1; no clear D. Germline loops: CDR1 SQVTM, CDR2 ANQGSEA. CDR3 length: 11 residues. The V gene lost 8 bases and the J gene lost 4 bases, with 9 bases spanning the gap. CDR3 protein: CSSRRYNEQFF. In nucleotides, the CDR3 is TGCAGCTCTAGGCGGTACAATGAGCAGTTCTTC.

The V and J genes are TRBV20-1 and TRBJ2-2; TRBD2 matches 14 bases. The CDR3 is made up of 19 amino acids. Losses at the gene ends were 1 base for V and 0 bases for J; bases not matched to a gene: 7. In germline, CDR1 is DFQATT, CDR2 SNEGSKA (reference sequence). The chain's CDR3 is CSARGLAGGVGANTGELFF. CDR3 coding DNA: TGCAGTGCTAGAGGACTAGCGGGAGGGGTAGGCGCGAACACCGGGGAGCTGTTTTTT.

This chain joins TRBV11-2 and TRBJ2-2; 8 nucleotides agree with TRBD1. CDR3 length: 17 residues. Germline CDR1 SGHAT, CDR2 FQNNGV. The junction had 7 bases not matched to a gene; V was cut back by 0 bases and J by 4 bases. The CDR3 DNA reads TGTGCCAGCAGCTTAGAGGGGGGCAGGGGGCGCACCGGGGAGCTGTTTTTT. Translating it yields CASSLEGGRGRTGELFF.